These 9 T cell receptor beta chains were all obtained from the same sample, sequenced in a study of cytomegalovirus exposure and HLA in healthy donors (dated by TCRdb to about 2017). Library preparation employed the immunoSEQ multiplex PCR assay. The table comes from immuneACCESS by way of TCRdb, which keeps in-frame sequences with V and J called. Part of the clones is missing from these tables; in studies checked, under half for an unresolved V gene and the rest for unknown reasons. For this sample the table gives 150,000 to 180,000 clones, of which around 84% were detected only once. The ten biggest clones cover 2.1% of the sample. Sequencing was carried out using PBMCs. The origin of the receptors is a human donor in good health.

The V gene is TRBV5-1, the J gene TRBJ2-1, with D perhaps TRBD1 (5 bases). Trimming left V 3 bases short and J 0 bases short, with 13 bases between. The CDR3 contains 16 residues. Per the germline V gene, CDR1 is SGHRS and CDR2 is YFSETQ. This chain's CDR3 is CASSSTQGSSYNEQFF. CDR3 nucleotide sequence: TGCGCCAGCAGCTCCACCCAGGGTAGCTCCTACAATGAGCAGTTCTTC.

In its sample, this clone was seen a few times. The chain combines TRBV6-5 with TRBJ2-7, with D unresolved. From germline, CDR1 is MNHEY and CDR2 SVGAGI. The CDR3 length is 14 residues. Trimming removed 2 bases at V and 4 bases at J, with 12 bases between. The CDR3 bases are TGTGCCAGCAGTTACGGTGCGAAACGGTACGAGCAGTACTTC. Its translation: CASSYGAKRYEQYF.

The chain uses TRBV6-4 and TRBJ2-3; D possibly corresponds to TRBD2 (5 bases). The V and J ends lost 11 bases and 0 bases respectively, with 12 bases between them. The germline gives CDR1 MRHNA, CDR2 SNTAGT. The CDR3 extends over 13 amino acids. DNA for the CDR3: TGTGCCGCTGGGGAGACTAGCACAGATACGCAGTATTTT. Protein: CAAGETSTDTQYF.

The chain has TRBV5-1 and TRBJ2-7, with D perhaps matching TRBD2 (5 bases). Trimming stripped 1 base from V and 3 bases from J, with 23 bases between. The CDR3 covers 18 residues. Germline loops: CDR1 SGHRS, CDR2 YFSETQ. CDR3 nucleotides: TGCGCCAGCAGCTTGAGGGAGTTGGTTGGGTGGGGTGGCTACGAGCAGTACTTC. Translating gives CASSLRELVGWGGYEQYF.

This clone was counted between two and nine times. This chain uses TRBV28 with TRBJ1-2, with a possible D match to TRBD1 (5 bases). The CDR3 contains 14 residues. The V gene lost 6 bases and the J gene lost 7 bases, with 18 bases spanning the gap. The germline V gene encodes CDR1 MDHEN and CDR2 SYDVKM. The chain's CDR3 is CASSWGLSRGGYTF. The DNA for the CDR3 is TGTGCCAGCAGCTGGGGACTCTCACGGGGTGGCTACACCTTC.

The V call is TRBV7-2, the J call TRBJ2-7; D unresolved. The CDR3 spans 15 residues. Germline assignment: CDR1 SGHTA and CDR2 FQGNSA. The V end lost 6 bases, the J end lost 0 bases, and 15 bases lay between the germline ends. The CDR3 sequence is CASSMFGSSSYEQYF. The DNA of the CDR3 is TGTGCCAGCAGTATGTTCGGGTCCAGCTCCTACGAGCAGTACTTC.

The chain couples TRBV5-5 to TRBJ1-1; 8 nucleotides align to TRBD1. V trimming: 4 bases; J trimming: 1 base; junction bases outside the gene matches: 12. The germline CDR1 and CDR2 sequences are SGHKS and YYEKEE (reference sequence). The CDR3 spans 17 residues. DNA of the CDR3: TGTGCCAGCAGCCGGGGAGCTCCAGGGGGCTGGAACACTGAAGCTTTCTTT. It is translated as CASSRGAPGGWNTEAFF.

The chain joins TRBV14 to TRBJ1-1; D unclear. Germline CDR1 SGHDN, CDR2 FVKESK. CDR3 length equals 13 residues. V was clipped by 0 bases and J by 11 bases, with 13 bases between them. Here the CDR3 DNA reads TGTGCCAGCAGCCAAGAATACAGCCTCGTGGCTTTCTTT. Translating gives CASSQEYSLVAFF.

The chain has TRBV7-9 and TRBJ1-2, with 10 positions matching TRBD1. V shed 6 bases and J 2 bases; nucleotides not matched to a gene: 3. The CDR3 totals 14 residues. In germline, CDR1 is SEHNR, CDR2 FQNEAQ (reference sequence). The CDR3 loop is CASRPGQGNYGYTF. The CDR3 nucleotides read TGTGCCAGCAGACCGGGACAGGGGAACTATGGCTACACCTTC.